This is a list of T cell receptor beta chains from one sample in a study of CD8 T cells in Susac syndrome. TCRdb used MiXCR to reprocess the immunoSEQ multiplex PCR reads, holding one entry per CDR3 protein. The data show around 130,000 distinct CDR3 sequences, over 75% seen once. Sequenced input: CD8+ T cells from PBMCs. The source of these receptors is a human donor with multiple sclerosis. The CDR3 runs from the conserved cysteine through the conserved F or W. The D gene is left open where the match is weak.

>TRBJ2-3|TRBD1|TRBV28
CASNPGTGVTDTQYF
>TRBJ2-1|TRBD2|TRBV5-4
CASSLELAGLFHEQFF
>TRBJ2-1|-|TRBV11-2
CASSLSVADEQFF
>TRBJ2-2|-|TRBV3-1
CASSQRGELFF
>TRBJ2-7|-|TRBV12-3/TRBV12-4
CASSSLWSHSAWSHEQYF
>TRBJ2-1|-|TRBV11-2
CASRTAGEQFF
>TRBJ2-1|-|TRBV28
CASRGVRGAPYNEQFF
>TRBJ2-1|TRBD1|TRBV27
CASSSSGTGEIDEQFF
>TRBJ2-3|-|TRBV12-3/TRBV12-4
CASSYGLTDTQYF
>TRBJ2-7|-|TRBV27
CASSLSRSPFYEQYF
>TRBJ2-2|-|TRBV5-1
CASRWNTGELFF